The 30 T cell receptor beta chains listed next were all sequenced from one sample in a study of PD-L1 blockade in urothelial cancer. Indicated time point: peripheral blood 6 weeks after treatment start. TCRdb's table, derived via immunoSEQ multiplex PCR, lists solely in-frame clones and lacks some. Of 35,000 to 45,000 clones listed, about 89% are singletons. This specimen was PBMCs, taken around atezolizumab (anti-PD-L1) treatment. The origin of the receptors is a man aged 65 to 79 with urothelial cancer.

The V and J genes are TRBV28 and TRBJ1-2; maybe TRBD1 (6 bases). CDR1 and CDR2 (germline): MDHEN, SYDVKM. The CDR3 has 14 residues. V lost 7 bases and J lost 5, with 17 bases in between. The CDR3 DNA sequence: TGTGCCAGCACAGGGGCCCAGGAGGCTTATGGCTACACCTTC. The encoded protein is CASTGAQEAYGYTF.

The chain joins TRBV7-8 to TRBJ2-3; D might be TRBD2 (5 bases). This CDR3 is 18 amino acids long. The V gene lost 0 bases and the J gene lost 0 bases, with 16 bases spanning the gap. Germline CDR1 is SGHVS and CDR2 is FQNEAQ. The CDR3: CASSLAVVGSISTDTQYF. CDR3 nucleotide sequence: TGTGCCAGCAGCTTAGCAGTAGTAGGGAGTATTAGCACAGATACGCAGTATTTT.

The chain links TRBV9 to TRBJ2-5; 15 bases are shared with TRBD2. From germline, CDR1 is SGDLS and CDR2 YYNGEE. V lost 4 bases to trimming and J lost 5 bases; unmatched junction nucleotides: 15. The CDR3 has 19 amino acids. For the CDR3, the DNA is TGTGCCAGCAGCTGGGGACTAGCGGGAGGAGGAGGGACCCGGGAGACCCAGTACTTC. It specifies CASSWGLAGGGGTRETQYF.

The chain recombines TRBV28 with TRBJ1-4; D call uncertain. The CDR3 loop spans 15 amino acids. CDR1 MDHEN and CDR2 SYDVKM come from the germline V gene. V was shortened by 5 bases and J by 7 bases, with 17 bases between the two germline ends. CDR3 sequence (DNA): TGTGCCAGCAGTCCCCCCACAAGACCGGGTGAAAAACTGTTTTTT. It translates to CASSPPTRPGEKLFF. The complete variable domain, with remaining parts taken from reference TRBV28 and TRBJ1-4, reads DVKVTQSSRYLVKRTGEKVFLECVQDMDHENMFWYRQDPGLGLRLIYFSYDVKMKEKGDIPEGYSVSREKKERFSLILESASTNQTSMYLCASSPPTRPGEKLFFGSGTQLSVL.

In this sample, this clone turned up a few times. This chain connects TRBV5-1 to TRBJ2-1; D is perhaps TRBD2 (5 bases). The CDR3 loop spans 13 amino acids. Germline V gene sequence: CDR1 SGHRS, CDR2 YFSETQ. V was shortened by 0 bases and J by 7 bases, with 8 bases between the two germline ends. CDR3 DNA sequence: TGCGCCAGCAGCTTGGCGAGAGGGAATGAGCAGTTCTTC. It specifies CASSLARGNEQFF.

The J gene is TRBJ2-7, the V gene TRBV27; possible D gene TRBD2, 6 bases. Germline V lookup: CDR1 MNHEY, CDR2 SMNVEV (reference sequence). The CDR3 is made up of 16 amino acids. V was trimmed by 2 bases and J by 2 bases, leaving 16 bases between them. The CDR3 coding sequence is TGTGCCAGCAGTTTACCCGGGGAGGTTAGGACCTACGAGCAGTACTTC. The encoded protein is CASSLPGEVRTYEQYF.

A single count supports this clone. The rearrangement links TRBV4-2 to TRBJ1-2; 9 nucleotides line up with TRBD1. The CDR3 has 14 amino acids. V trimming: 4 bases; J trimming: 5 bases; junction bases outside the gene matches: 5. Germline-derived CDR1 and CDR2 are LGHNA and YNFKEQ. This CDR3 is CASSPSGTGYGYTF. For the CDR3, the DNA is TGTGCCAGCAGCCCGTCCGGGACAGGGTATGGCTACACCTTC.

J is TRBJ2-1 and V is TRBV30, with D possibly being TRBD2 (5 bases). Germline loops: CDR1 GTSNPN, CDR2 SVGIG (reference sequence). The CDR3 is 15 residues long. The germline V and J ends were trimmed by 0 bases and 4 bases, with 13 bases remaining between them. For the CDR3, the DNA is TGTGCCTGGAGTGTTGGAAGCGGTCCTTACAATGAGCAGTTCTTC. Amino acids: CAWSVGSGPYNEQFF.

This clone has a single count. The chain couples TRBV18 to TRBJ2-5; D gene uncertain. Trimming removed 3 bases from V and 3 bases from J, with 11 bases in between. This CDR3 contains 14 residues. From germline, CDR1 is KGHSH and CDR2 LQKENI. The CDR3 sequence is CASSPRRSKETQYF. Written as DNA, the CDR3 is TGTGCCAGCTCACCGCGAAGATCTAAAGAGACCCAGTACTTC. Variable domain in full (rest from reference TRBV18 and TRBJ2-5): NAGVMQNPRHLVRRRGQEARLRCSPMKGHSHVYWYRQLPEEGLKFMVYLQKENIIDESGMPKERFSAEFPKEGPSILRIQQVVRGDSAAYFCASSPRRSKETQYFGPGTRLLVL.

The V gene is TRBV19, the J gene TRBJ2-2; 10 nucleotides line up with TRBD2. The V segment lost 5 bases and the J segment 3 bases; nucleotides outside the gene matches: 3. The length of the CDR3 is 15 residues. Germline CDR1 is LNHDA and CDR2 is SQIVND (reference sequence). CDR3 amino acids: CASSALAGDTGELFF. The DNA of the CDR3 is TGTGCCAGTAGTGCCCTAGCGGGAGACACCGGGGAGCTGTTTTTT.

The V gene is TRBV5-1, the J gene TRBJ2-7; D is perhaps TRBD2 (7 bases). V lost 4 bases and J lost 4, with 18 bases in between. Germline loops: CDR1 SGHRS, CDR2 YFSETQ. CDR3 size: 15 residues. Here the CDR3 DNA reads TGCGCCAGCAGCCGGGACTGGGGAGGGGGTTACGAGCAGTACTTC. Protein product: CASSRDWGGGYEQYF.

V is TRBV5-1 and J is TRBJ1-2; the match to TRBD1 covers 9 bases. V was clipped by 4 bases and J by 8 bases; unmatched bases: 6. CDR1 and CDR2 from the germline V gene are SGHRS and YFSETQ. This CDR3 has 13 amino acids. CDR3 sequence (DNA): TGCGCCAGCAGCACACAGGGGGCGGGAGGCTACACCTTC. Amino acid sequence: CASSTQGAGGYTF.

The CDR3 sequence is CASSDSKSRAPNSRNQPQHF. Written as DNA, the CDR3 is TGTGCCAGCAGTGACTCGAAGAGCAGGGCGCCGAATTCCCGCAATCAGCCCCAGCATTTT. The chain links TRBV6-4 to TRBJ1-5; D possibly corresponds to TRBD1 (5 bases). The V and J ends lost 0 bases and 2 bases respectively, with 23 bases between them. This CDR3 has 20 residues. Germline CDR1 MRHNA, CDR2 SNTAGT.

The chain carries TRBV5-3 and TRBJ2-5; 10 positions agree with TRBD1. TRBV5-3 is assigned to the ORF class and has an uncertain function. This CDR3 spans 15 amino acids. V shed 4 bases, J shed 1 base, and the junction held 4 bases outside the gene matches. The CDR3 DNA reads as TGTGCCAGAAGCCCGGGACAGGGGTCCCAAGAGACCCAGTACTTC. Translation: CARSPGQGSQETQYF.

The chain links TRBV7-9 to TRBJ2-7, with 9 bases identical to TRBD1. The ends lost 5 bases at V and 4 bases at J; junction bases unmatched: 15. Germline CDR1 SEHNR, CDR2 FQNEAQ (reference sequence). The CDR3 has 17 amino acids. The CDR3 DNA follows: TGTGCCAGCAGCCCCAGGGGGACAGGGAGTTCTTTGTACGAGCAGTACTTC. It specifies CASSPRGTGSSLYEQYF.

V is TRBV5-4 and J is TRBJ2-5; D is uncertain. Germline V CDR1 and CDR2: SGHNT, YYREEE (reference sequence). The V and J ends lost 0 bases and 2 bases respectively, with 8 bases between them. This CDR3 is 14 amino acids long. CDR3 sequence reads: CASSLAHRQETQYF. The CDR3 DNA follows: TGTGCCAGCAGCTTGGCCCACAGACAAGAGACCCAGTACTTC.

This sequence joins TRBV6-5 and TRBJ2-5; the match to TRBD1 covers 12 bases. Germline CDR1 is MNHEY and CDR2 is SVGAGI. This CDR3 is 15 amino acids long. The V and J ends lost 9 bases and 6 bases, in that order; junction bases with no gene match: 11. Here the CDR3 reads CASTPGQGAGKTQYF. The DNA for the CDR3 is TGTGCCAGTACCCCGGGACAGGGGGCAGGAAAGACCCAGTACTTC.

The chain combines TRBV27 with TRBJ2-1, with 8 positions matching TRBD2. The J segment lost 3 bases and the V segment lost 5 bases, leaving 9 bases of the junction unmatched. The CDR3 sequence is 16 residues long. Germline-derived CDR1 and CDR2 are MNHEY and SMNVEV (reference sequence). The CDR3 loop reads CASSPLAGSVYNEQFF. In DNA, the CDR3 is TGTGCCAGCAGTCCCTTAGCGGGATCGGTCTACAATGAGCAGTTCTTC.

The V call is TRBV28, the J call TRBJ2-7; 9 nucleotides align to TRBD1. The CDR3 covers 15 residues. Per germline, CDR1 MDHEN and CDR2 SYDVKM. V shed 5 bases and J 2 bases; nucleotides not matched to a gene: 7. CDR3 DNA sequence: TGTGCCAGCAGTCCCACAGGGGGCCTTACCTACGAGCAGTACTTC. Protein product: CASSPTGGLTYEQYF.

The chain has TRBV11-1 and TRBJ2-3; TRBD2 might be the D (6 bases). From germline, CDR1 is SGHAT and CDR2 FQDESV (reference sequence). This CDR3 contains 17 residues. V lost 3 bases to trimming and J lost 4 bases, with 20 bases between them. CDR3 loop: CASSLRGPGVNPDTQYF. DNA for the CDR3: TGTGCCAGCAGCTTGAGGGGTCCGGGAGTTAATCCAGATACGCAGTATTTT.

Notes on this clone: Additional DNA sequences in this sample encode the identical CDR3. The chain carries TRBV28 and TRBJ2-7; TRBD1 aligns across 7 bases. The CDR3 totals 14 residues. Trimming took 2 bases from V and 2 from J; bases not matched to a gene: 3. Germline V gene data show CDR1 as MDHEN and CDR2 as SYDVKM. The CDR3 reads CASSLRTGTYEQYF. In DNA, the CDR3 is TGTGCCAGCAGTTTACGGACAGGCACCTACGAGCAGTACTTC.

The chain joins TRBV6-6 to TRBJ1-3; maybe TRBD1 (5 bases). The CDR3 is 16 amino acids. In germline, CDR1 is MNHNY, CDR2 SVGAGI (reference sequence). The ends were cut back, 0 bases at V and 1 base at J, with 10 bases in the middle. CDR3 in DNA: TGTGCCAGCAGTTACTCCACAGGCCTTTCTGGAAACACCATATATTTT. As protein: CASSYSTGLSGNTIYF.

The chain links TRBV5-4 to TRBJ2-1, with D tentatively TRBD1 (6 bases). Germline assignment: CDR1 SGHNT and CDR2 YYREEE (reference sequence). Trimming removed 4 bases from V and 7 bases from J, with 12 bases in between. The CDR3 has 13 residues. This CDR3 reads CASSPPRGNEQFF. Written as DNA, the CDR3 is TGTGCCAGCAGCCCACCCAGGGGAAATGAGCAGTTCTTC.

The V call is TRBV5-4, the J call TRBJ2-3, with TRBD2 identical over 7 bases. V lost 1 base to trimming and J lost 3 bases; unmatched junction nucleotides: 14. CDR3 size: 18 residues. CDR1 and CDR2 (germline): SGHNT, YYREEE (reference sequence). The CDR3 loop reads CASSLTTAGTVLTDTQYF. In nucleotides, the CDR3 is TGTGCCAGCAGCTTGACAACAGCGGGGACGGTGTTGACAGATACGCAGTATTTT.

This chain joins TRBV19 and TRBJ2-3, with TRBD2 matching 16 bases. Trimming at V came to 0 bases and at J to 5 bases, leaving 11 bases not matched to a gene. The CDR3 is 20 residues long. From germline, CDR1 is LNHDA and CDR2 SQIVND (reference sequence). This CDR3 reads CASSIDQSGTSGRGRDTQYF. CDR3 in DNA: TGTGCCAGTAGTATAGACCAGTCCGGGACTAGCGGGAGGGGGAGAGATACGCAGTATTTT.

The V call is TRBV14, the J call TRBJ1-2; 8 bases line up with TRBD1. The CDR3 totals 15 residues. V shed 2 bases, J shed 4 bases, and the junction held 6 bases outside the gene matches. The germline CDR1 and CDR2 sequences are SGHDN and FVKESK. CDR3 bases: TGTGCCAGCAGCCAAACTGCAGGGGGCGGCTATGGCTACACCTTC. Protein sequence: CASSQTAGGGYGYTF. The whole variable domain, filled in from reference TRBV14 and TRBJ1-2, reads EAGVTQFPSHSVIEKGQTVTLRCDPISGHDNLYWYRRVMGKEIKFLLHFVKESKQDESGMPNNRFLAERTGGTYSTLKVQPAELEDSGVYFCASSQTAGGGYGYTFGSGTRLTVV.

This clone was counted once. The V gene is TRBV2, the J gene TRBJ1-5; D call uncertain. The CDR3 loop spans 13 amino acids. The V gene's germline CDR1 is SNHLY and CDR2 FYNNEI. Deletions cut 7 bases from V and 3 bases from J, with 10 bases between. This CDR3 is CASMRGNNQPQHF. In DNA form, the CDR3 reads TGTGCCAGCATGAGAGGCAACAATCAGCCCCAGCATTTT. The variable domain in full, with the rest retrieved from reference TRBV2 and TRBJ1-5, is EPEVTQTPSHQVTQMGQEVILRCVPISNHLYFYWYRQILGQKVEFLVSFYNNEISEKSEIFDDQFSVERPDGSNFTLKIRSTKLEDSAMYFCASMRGNNQPQHFGDGTRLSIL.

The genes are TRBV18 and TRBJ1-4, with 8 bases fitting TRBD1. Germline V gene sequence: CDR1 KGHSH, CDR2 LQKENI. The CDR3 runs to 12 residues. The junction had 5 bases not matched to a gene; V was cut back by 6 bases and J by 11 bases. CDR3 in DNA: TGTGCCAGCTCCCCGGCAGGGGGCAAACTGTTTTTT. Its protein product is CASSPAGGKLFF.

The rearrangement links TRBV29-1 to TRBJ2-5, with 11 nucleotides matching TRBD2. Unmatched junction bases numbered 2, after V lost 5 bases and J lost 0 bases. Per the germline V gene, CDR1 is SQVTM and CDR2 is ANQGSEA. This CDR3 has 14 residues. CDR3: CSVRLAGNQETQYF. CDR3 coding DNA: TGCAGCGTTAGACTAGCGGGAAACCAAGAGACCCAGTACTTC.

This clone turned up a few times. CDR3 region: CASSSLAGGGMDEQFF. In nucleotides, the CDR3 is TGTGCCAGCAGCTCGTTAGCGGGAGGGGGGATGGATGAGCAGTTCTTC. This chain links TRBV11-2 with TRBJ2-1; 11 nucleotides agree with TRBD2. V was pared by 4 bases and J by 8 bases, with 10 bases of the junction left unmatched. Germline loops: CDR1 SGHAT, CDR2 FQNNGV. The CDR3 spans 16 residues.